The T cell receptor (beta chain) described here comes from a study of blood T cell repertoires in COVID-19. Study background: COVID-19 samples collected from the United States, Italy and Spain covered acute and convalescent phases.

TCRdb keeps only in-frame clones here, not all; method: immunoSEQ multiplex PCR. The data contain about 87,000 clones, approximately 89% of them singletons. The receptor comes from a woman older than 75 with active COVID-19. The sequenced sample was peripheral blood.

Written as DNA, the CDR3 is TGTGCCAGCAGTTTCGGACAGCTTAACTATGGCTACACCTTC. Translating gives CASSFGQLNYGYTF. This chain connects TRBV6-2 or TRBV6-3 to TRBJ1-2, with D possibly TRBD1 on 6 matching bases. Germline V gene sequence: CDR1 MNHEY, CDR2 SVGEGT. With 4 bases removed from V and 1 base from J, the gap between germline ends came to 10 bases. The CDR3 spans 14 residues.